The source of this TCR beta chain is a study of OX40 agonist ivuxolimab in advanced cancers. Study background: With ivuxolimab, an agonistic anti-OX40 (CD134) antibody, patients were treated.

The method was immunoSEQ multiplex PCR; TCRdb's version includes in-frame clones alone and lacks a portion of them. The repertoire holds around 49,000 clones, with nearly 80% as singletons. Germline V lookup: CDR1 SEHNR, CDR2 FQNEAQ (reference sequence). V lost 5 bases to trimming and J lost 1 base, with 8 bases between them. The CDR3 covers 13 residues. Autoimmune disease history or systemic immunosuppression barred patients. V usage is TRBV7-9 and J usage is TRBJ1-1; possibly TRBD1 for D (5 bases). This TCR derives from an adult with an advanced solid tumor such as melanoma, head and neck, liver or kidney cancer. Source: CD4+ or CD8+ T cells sorted from blood, taken in a trial of the OX40 agonist ivuxolimab. CDR3 region: CASSRDGNTEAFF. CDR3 in DNA: TGTGCCAGCAGCCGGGACGGGAACACTGAAGCTTTCTTT.